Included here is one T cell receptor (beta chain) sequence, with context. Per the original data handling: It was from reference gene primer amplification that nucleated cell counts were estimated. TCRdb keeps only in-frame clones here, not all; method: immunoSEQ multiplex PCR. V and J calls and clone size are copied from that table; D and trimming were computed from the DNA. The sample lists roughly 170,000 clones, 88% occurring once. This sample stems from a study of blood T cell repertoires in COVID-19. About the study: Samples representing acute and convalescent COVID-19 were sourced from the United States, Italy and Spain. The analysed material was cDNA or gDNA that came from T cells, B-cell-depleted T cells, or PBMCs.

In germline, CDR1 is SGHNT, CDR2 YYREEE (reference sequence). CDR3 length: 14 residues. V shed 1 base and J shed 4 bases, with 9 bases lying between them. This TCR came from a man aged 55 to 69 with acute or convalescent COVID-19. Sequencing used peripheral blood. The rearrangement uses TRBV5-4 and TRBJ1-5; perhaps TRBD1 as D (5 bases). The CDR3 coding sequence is TGTGCCAGCAGCTTGATAGGGGATAATCAGCCCCAGCATTTT. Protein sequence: CASSLIGDNQPQHF.